This passage covers 26 T cell receptor beta chains from one sample sequenced in a study of tumor-infiltrating lymphocytes in primary liver carcinoma (dated by TCRdb to the late 2010s). The reads were generated on an Illumina HiSeq 2500. A constant-region primer and ProtoScript II reverse transcriptase were used to reverse-transcribe TCRbeta-specific cDNA from 500 ng total RNA. Construction of the TCRbeta libraries relied on three nested rounds of multiplex PCR, following a slightly modified ARM-PCR procedure. The first two PCR rounds used multiplex TRBV1-TRBV30 forward primers with a Cbeta reverse primer, each for 10 to 11 cycles. Clones were called with MiXCR by TCRdb after fastp trimmed the public reads at Q25, and only in-frame beta chains were retained. Rows with one shared CDR3 protein collapse into an entry with the most common genes and DNA. Present in this sample are 250,000 to 400,000 distinct CDR3 sequences, approximately 60% of which were seen just once. In total, the top ten clones hold roughly 9% of the sample.

Blood RNA was extracted from unsorted whole blood with TRIzol reagent; germline DNA came from the DNeasy Blood & Tissue kit. Material: peripheral blood. These receptors originate from a man aged 40-49 years with primary liver carcinoma and hepatitis B virus infection.

A note on this clonotype: Just one base apart from a much larger clone, this may be a read error. Likely a read error: the CDR3 ends without its conserved phenylalanine or tryptophan. The CDR3 is CASDKGHNQPQHL. Here the CDR3 DNA reads TGTGCCAGTGACAAGGGACACAATCAGCCCCAGCATCTT. This sequence joins TRBV6-6 and TRBJ1-5, with a tentative D call TRBD1 (6 bases). Germline CDR1 and CDR2: MNHNY and SVGAGI (reference sequence). This CDR3 comprises 13 residues. V shed 9 bases and J shed 3 bases, with 12 bases lying between them.

This clonotype was seen a few times. The V gene is TRBV6-6, the J gene TRBJ2-6; 9 bases line up with TRBD1. Germline loops: CDR1 MNHNY, CDR2 SVGAGI (reference sequence). This CDR3 has 18 residues. After removal of 6 bases from V and 1 base from J, the junction contained 10 bases not matched to a gene. CDR3 DNA: TGTGCCAGCAGACCACCGGGACAGGGACTGTCTGGGGCCAACGTCCTGACTTTC. It specifies CASRPPGQGLSGANVLTF.

This clonotype was counted once. At one of its ends the junction is not consistent with the germline gene, which may arise from a read error. The chain couples TRBV5-1 to TRBJ2-5, with 8 bases that match TRBD2. CDR3 size: 14 residues. Germline V lookup: CDR1 SGHRS, CDR2 YFSETQ. The CDR3 sequence is CANSGGLTQETQYF. In nucleotides, the CDR3 is TGCGCCAACAGCGGGGGACTTACCCAAGAGACCCAGTACTTC.

This clonotype has a single count. A much larger clone sits a single nucleotide away, making a read error possible. This chain uses TRBV4-2 with TRBJ2-3; 11 bases agree with TRBD2. The CDR3 extends over 17 amino acids. Germline CDR1 and CDR2: LGHNA and YNFKEQ. The CDR3 sequence is CVSSPGTSGLGTDTQYF. In DNA form, the CDR3 reads TGTGTCAGCAGCCCAGGGACTAGCGGTCTAGGCACAGATACGCAGTATTTT.

This clonotype was detected a few times. A read error is possible here, since a much larger clone lies one base away. This chain links TRBV29-1 with TRBJ1-1; 8 nucleotides align to TRBD1. The V gene's germline CDR1 is SQVTM and CDR2 ANQGSEA. This CDR3 comprises 13 residues. V lost 7 bases, J lost 3 bases, and 7 bases stayed unmatched. In DNA, the CDR3 is TGCAGCGCATGGACAGGGTCGGACACTGAAGCTTTCTTT. Translated, it gives CSAWTGSDTEAFF.

The rearrangement links TRBV14 to TRBJ2-3; D uncertain. The V and J ends lost 1 base and 1 base respectively, with 6 bases between them. Germline CDR1 SGHDN, CDR2 FVKESK. There are 14 residues in the CDR3. CDR3 sequence reads: CASSQGRGTDTQYF. The CDR3 DNA is TGTGCCAGCAGCCAAGGTAGGGGCACAGATACGCAGTATTTT.

The chain links TRBV10-1 to TRBJ2-1; D might be TRBD2 (6 bases). With 6 bases removed from V and 7 bases from J, the gap between germline ends came to 19 bases. Germline V lookup: CDR1 WNHNN, CDR2 SYGVQD (reference sequence). The length of the CDR3 is 15 residues. CDR3 nucleotide sequence: TGCGCCAGCAGCGTGCCCCCTGCGGGATGGAATGAGCAGTTCTTC. This codes for CASSVPPAGWNEQFF.

This clonotype was observed at least ten times. The chain joins TRBV29-1 to TRBJ2-7; 8 bases map to TRBD2. The J segment lost 3 bases and the V segment lost 7 bases, leaving 11 bases of the junction unmatched. The germline CDR1 and CDR2 sequences are SQVTM and ANQGSEA. The CDR3 sequence is 14 residues long. CDR3 sequence: CSGSGGQGVYEQYF. The CDR3 DNA sequence: TGCAGCGGGTCGGGGGGGCAGGGTGTCTACGAGCAGTACTTC.

The gene calls are TRBV5-4 and TRBJ2-1; 8 nucleotides match TRBD1. Germline trimming cut 4 bases from V and 8 bases from J; bases unmatched to any gene: 11. CDR1 and CDR2 (germline): SGHNT, YYREEE (reference sequence). This CDR3 is 15 amino acids long. This chain's CDR3 is CASSTSQGAGDEQFF. As DNA, the CDR3 is TGTGCCAGCAGCACAAGCCAGGGGGCGGGCGATGAGCAGTTCTTC.

J is TRBJ2-2 and V is TRBV28; 7 bases align to TRBD2. Germline lookup yields CDR1 MDHEN and CDR2 SYDVKM. V dropped 11 bases and J dropped 6; count of bases not matched to a gene: 15. CDR3 length equals 15 residues. The DNA of the CDR3 is TGTGCCGGCGGACTAGGGGAGGCTCGGGCCGGGGAGCTGTTTTTT. Residues: CAGGLGEARAGELFF. Together with reference TRBV28 and TRBJ2-2, the CDR3 gives the full variable domain: DVKVTQSSRYLVKRTGEKVFLECVQDMDHENMFWYRQDPGLGLRLIYFSYDVKMKEKGDIPEGYSVSREKKERFSLILESASTNQTSMYLCAGGLGEARAGELFFGEGSRLTVL.

About this clonotype itself: A read error may explain this, as a much larger clone is one base away. The gene calls are TRBV12-3 or TRBV12-4 and TRBJ1-4; a weak D match, TRBD1 (5 bases). V was clipped by 2 bases and J by 7 bases, with 14 bases between them. CDR3 length: 15 amino acids. The CDR3 here is CASSLSHRRGEKLFF. The CDR3 DNA reads as TGTGCCAGCAGTTTATCGCATCGGAGGGGTGAAAAACTGTTTTTT.

Comment on this clonotype: This may be a read error, as it is one base from a much larger clone. The rearrangement links TRBV5-4 to TRBJ2-7; 7 bases line up with TRBD2. CDR3 length equals 15 residues. Trimming removed 1 base from V and 8 bases from J; junction bases left unmatched: 12. Germline loops: CDR1 SGHNT, CDR2 YYREEE (reference sequence). Here the CDR3 DNA reads TGTGCCAGCAGCTTGACAGGACTAGTAATGGGCAAGCAGTACTTC. Its translation is CASSLTGLVMGKQYF.

Ten or more counts support this clonotype. The chain is built from TRBV4-1 and TRBJ2-5; 9 bases map to TRBD1. Trimming removed 1 base from V and 1 base from J; junction bases left unmatched: 7. Germline CDR1 and CDR2: MGHRA and YSYEKL. The CDR3 is 17 amino acids. The CDR3, as DNA: TGCGCCAGCAGCCAAGTGGCCGGGACAGGGCCCCAAGAGACCCAGTACTTC. Residues: CASSQVAGTGPQETQYF.

About this clonotype itself: A clone one base away is much larger, so this may be a read error. CDR3 DNA sequence: TGTGCCAGCAGAAAAGCGAGGGGGGAGTTAAACACTGAAGCTTTCTTT. Amino acids: CASRKARGELNTEAFF. The chain employs TRBV4-2 and TRBJ1-1; D may be TRBD1 (6 bases). Germline-derived CDR1 and CDR2 are LGHNA and YNFKEQ. The CDR3 spans 16 residues. V dropped 6 bases and J dropped 2 bases, with 19 bases sitting between them.

For this clonotype: A much larger clone differs by one base, so this may be a read error. This rearrangement joins TRBV14 to TRBJ2-1, with D perhaps TRBD1 (5 bases). CDR1 and CDR2 (germline): SGHDN, FVKESK. CDR3 size: 15 residues. DNA for the CDR3: TGTGCCGGCAGCCAAGATCGACAGACTTACAATGAGCAGTTCTTC. This sequence encodes CAGSQDRQTYNEQFF.

The J gene is TRBJ2-1, the V gene TRBV28, with D possibly matching TRBD2 (5 bases). Germline V CDR1 and CDR2: MDHEN, SYDVKM. The CDR3 spans 15 residues. The V gene lost 3 bases and the J gene lost 6 bases, with 15 bases spanning the gap. CDR3 sequence reads: CASSLIQAVLNEQFF. CDR3 nucleotide sequence: TGTGCCAGCAGTTTGATACAAGCGGTCCTCAATGAGCAGTTCTTC. The whole variable domain, filled in from reference TRBV28 and TRBJ2-1, reads DVKVTQSSRYLVKRTGEKVFLECVQDMDHENMFWYRQDPGLGLRLIYFSYDVKMKEKGDIPEGYSVSREKKERFSLILESASTNQTSMYLCASSLIQAVLNEQFFGPGTRLTVL.

Only a few counts were recorded for this clonotype. This chain links TRBV7-2 with TRBJ1-1; D unresolved. Looked up from germline, CDR1 is SGHTA and CDR2 is FQGNSA. The CDR3 has 13 residues. Trimming removed 6 bases from V and 1 base from J, with 9 bases in between. CDR3 amino acids: CASSTWENTEAFF. The CDR3 bases are TGTGCCAGCAGTACCTGGGAGAACACTGAAGCTTTCTTT.

V usage is TRBV12-3 or TRBV12-4 and J usage is TRBJ2-1; a possible D gene is TRBD2 (6 bases). Trimming shortened V by 2 bases and J by 9 bases, and 11 bases separated the two germline ends. The length of the CDR3 is 13 residues. This CDR3 is CASSLSGGGEQFF. CDR3 nucleotides: TGTGCCAGCAGTTTATCCGGGGGAGGTGAGCAGTTCTTC.

This clonotype was found many times. The chain combines TRBV6-6 with TRBJ2-7; 7 positions match TRBD2. The CDR3 is made up of 15 amino acids. V dropped 5 bases and J dropped 4; count of bases not matched to a gene: 11. Germline V gene data show CDR1 as MNHNY and CDR2 as SVGAGI (reference sequence). The DNA of the CDR3 is TGTGCCAGCAGTCCTAACACCGGGACTATTTACGAGCAGTACTTC. This gives the protein CASSPNTGTIYEQYF.

In the case of this clonotype: Since a much larger clone is just one base distant, this may be a read error. This chain connects TRBV6-5 to TRBJ2-2; no clear D. The CDR3 is 12 residues long. CDR1 and CDR2 (germline): MNHEY, SVGAGI. The CDR3 DNA is TGTGACAGCAGCCCTCACTCCGGGGAGCTGTTTTTT. It is translated as CDSSPHSGELFF.

Remarks on this clonotype: This likely comes from a read error, as the CDR3 has no conserved phenylalanine or tryptophan at its end. The chain has TRBV6-6 and TRBJ1-1; D gene unclear. V was cut by 4 bases and J by 3 bases, with 18 bases left in between. Germline CDR1 and CDR2: MNHNY and SVGAGI (reference sequence). This CDR3 has 16 residues. The CDR3 region is CASSCRLVSMDTEAFI. The DNA of the CDR3 is TGTGCCAGCAGTTGCAGGCTCGTCAGCATGGACACTGAAGCTTTCATT.

The chain links TRBV5-1 to TRBJ1-2; the D gene is possibly TRBD1 (6 bases). The CDR3 is 15 residues long. CDR1 and CDR2 (germline): SGHRS, YFSETQ. With 3 bases removed from V and 0 bases from J, the gap between germline ends came to 12 bases. CDR3 nucleotide sequence: TGCGCCAGCAGCTACGGACAGCTGACTAACTATGGCTACACCTTC. Translated, it gives CASSYGQLTNYGYTF.

This clonotype came up many times. The chain carries TRBV11-1 and TRBJ2-7; perhaps TRBD2 as D (6 bases). Trimming took off 0 bases at V and 3 bases at J, with 15 bases between the two ends. Germline V gene data show CDR1 as SGHAT and CDR2 as FQDESV (reference sequence). This CDR3 spans 16 amino acids. CDR3 DNA: TGTGCCAGCAGCTTAGCCACCCCGGGAGAGGGCTACGAGCAGTACTTC. Amino acid sequence: CASSLATPGEGYEQYF.

Worth noting for this clonotype: With a much larger clone just one base away, this may be a read error. The gene calls are TRBV12-3 or TRBV12-4 and TRBJ2-7, with a weak D call TRBD2 (6 bases). This CDR3 comprises 16 residues. V lost 7 bases and J 3 bases, leaving 22 bases between the germline ends. The CDR3 spells CASTPGPNGSLYEQYF. The CDR3 DNA is TGTGCCAGCACCCCTGGCCCTAACGGGAGCCTCTACGAGCAGTACTTC.

Notes on this clonotype: One end of the junction does not line up with germline, which may come from a read error. The rearrangement joins TRBV5-1 to TRBJ2-5, with D hard to call. Germline loops: CDR1 SGHRS, CDR2 YFSETQ. The CDR3 consists of 14 residues. CDR3 residues: CASSGELTQGTQYF. For the CDR3, the DNA is TGCGCCAGCAGCGGGGAACTTACCCAAGGGACCCAGTACTTC.

About this clonotype itself: A much larger clone lies a single base off, so this may be a read error. The chain recombines TRBV29-1 with TRBJ2-1; TRBD2 matches at 13 bases. The CDR3 runs 15 residues. V lost 0 bases, J lost 11 bases, and 7 bases stayed unmatched. The germline V gene has CDR1 SQVTM and CDR2 ANQGSEA. The CDR3 region has the DNA TGCAGCGTTGAAGACACTAGCGGGAGGGATTATAAGCAGTTCTTC. This sequence encodes CSVEDTSGRDYKQFF.